This T cell receptor beta chain is drawn from a study of cytomegalovirus exposure and HLA in healthy donors. Notes on the study in general: Some segments of the V type, notably TRBV6-2 and TRBV6-3, were excluded as indistinguishable. With later analysis, a missense DCLRE1C variant became linked to TCR beta V- and J-gene trimming. Earlier analysis found most TCR beta V segments productive about 87% or about 30% of the time.

Vbeta (60) and Jbeta (13) primers were used in the PCR. TCRdb's copy holds only in-frame clones and misses some; the assay was immunoSEQ multiplex PCR. Of around 120,000 clones listed, under 80% are singletons. The V gene end was trimmed by 4 bases and the J gene end by 1 base; junction bases not matched to a gene: 5. The CDR3 runs to 16 residues. Germline assignment: CDR1 SGHVS and CDR2 FQNEAQ. As for this clone: Its specificity is unknown.

The sequencing sample was made of PBMCs. This TCR was sampled from a woman in her forties or fifties in good health and CMV-seropositive. The rearrangement uses TRBV7-8 and TRBJ2-1, with 9 bases aligning to TRBD2. CDR3 sequence (DNA): TGTGCCAGCAGCTCGTCTAGCGGGATTTCCTACAATGAGCAGTTCTTC. It yields the protein CASSSSSGISYNEQFF.